Given below is one T cell receptor (beta chain) in context. Its specificity is not known. Amplification used 60 Vbeta primers and 13 Jbeta primers. Produced via immunoSEQ multiplex PCR; TCRdb's table is partial and in-frame only. The sample contains about 160,000 clones, roughly 80% of which appear only once. This sample stems from a study of cytomegalovirus exposure and HLA in healthy donors. Findings and limits, study-wide: An analysis done earlier found most TCR beta V segments productive about 90% or about 30% of the time.

Trimming cost V 5 bases and J 6 bases; bases outside gene matches: 13. CDR1 and CDR2 (germline): MNHEY, SVGAGI. This CDR3 contains 15 residues. J is TRBJ2-7 and V is TRBV6-5, with 7 bases lining up with TRBD2. The specimen sequenced was PBMCs. This sequence originates from a man aged 50-59 years in good health and CMV-seropositive. CDR3 in DNA: TGTGCCAGCAGTCTAAGCGGGGCCGCACGCGTCGAGCAGTACTTC. It translates to CASSLSGAARVEQYF.